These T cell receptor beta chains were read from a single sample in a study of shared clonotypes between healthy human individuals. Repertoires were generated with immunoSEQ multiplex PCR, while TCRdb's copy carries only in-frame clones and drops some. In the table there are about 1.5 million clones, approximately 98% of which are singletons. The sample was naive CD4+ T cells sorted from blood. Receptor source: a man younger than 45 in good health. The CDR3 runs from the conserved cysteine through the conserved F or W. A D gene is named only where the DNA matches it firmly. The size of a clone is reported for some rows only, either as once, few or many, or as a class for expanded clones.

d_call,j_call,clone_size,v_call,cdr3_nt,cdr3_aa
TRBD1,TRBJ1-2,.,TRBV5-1,TGCGCCAGCAGCTTAGGACAGGGGAACACTGGGGGCTACACCTTC,CASSLGQGNTGGYTF
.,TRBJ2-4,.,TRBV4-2,TGTGCCAGCAGCCAAGATCTGATTGACATTCAGTACTTC,CASSQDLIDIQYF
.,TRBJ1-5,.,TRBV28,TGTGCCAGCAGTTCCCCCTCTGACAATCAGCCCCAGCATTTT,CASSSPSDNQPQHF
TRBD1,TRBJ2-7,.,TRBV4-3,TGCGCCAGCAGCCAATTGGGGGGGACAGGGCACAACGAGCAGTACTTC,CASSQLGGTGHNEQYF
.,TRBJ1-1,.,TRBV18,TGTGCCAGCTCACCTGGGCCCAACACTGAAGCTTTCTTT,CASSPGPNTEAFF
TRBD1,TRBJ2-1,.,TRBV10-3,TGTGCCATCAGGCCAACCCGGGACAGGGACTACAATGAGCAGTTCTTC,CAIRPTRDRDYNEQFF
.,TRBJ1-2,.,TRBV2,TGTGCCAGCAGTGAAAGGTTCTCGACTAAGGATGGCTACACCTTC,CASSERFSTKDGYTF
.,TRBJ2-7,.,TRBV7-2,TGTGCCAGCAGCCTCACCGGGACGGGGACCTACGAGCAGTACTTC,CASSLTGTGTYEQYF
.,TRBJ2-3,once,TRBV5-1,TGCGCCAGCAGCTTGGGGTCCTACACAGATACGCAGTATTTT,CASSLGSYTDTQYF
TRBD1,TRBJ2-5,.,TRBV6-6,TGTGCCAGCAGCATTAAGACAGGGGTGGGAGAGACCCAGTACTTC,CASSIKTGVGETQYF
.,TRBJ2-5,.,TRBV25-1,TGTGCCAGCAGTGAGCCAGGGGTTCTAGAGACCCAGTACTTC,CASSEPGVLETQYF
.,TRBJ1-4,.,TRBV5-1,TGCGCCAGCAGCTACGAAACAGGGACCCATGAAAAACTGTTTTTT,CASSYETGTHEKLFF
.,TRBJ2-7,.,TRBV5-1,TGCGCCAGCAGCACGGGACACAACTACGAGCAGTACTTC,CASSTGHNYEQYF
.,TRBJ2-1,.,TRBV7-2,TGTGCCAGCAGCACAAGAGGTCTCTTC,CASSTRGLF
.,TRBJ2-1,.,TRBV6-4,TGTGCCAGCAGTGATTGGGACAATGAGCAGTTCTTC,CASSDWDNEQFF
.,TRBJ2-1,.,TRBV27,TGTGCCAGCAGTTCCCGCGGAGCGGGTTGGTACAATGAGCAGTTCTTC,CASSSRGAGWYNEQFF
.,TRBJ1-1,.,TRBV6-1,TGTGCCAGCAGTGATTGGGGTAAGGGCACTGAAGCTTTCTTT,CASSDWGKGTEAFF
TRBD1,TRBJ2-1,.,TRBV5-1,TGCGCCAGCAGCCCAACAGGGGCTATCTCCCATGAGCAGTTCTTC,CASSPTGAISHEQFF
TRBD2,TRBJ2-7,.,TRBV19,TGTGCCAGTAGTCCCGGGTCGCGTCTAGCGGGAGGGCCCACCTACGAGCAGTACTTC,CASSPGSRLAGGPTYEQYF
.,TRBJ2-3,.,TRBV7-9,TGTGCCAGCAGCAATTACAGAAGTTATACGCAGTATTTT,CASSNYRSYTQYF
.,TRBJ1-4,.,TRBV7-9,TGTGCCAGCAGCTTGACCTCCCCGAGTCCGGTTAGAGAAAAACTGTTTTTT,CASSLTSPSPVREKLFF
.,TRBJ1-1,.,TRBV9,TGTGCCAGCAGCGTTACCGGGTTCACTGAAGCTTTCTTT,CASSVTGFTEAFF
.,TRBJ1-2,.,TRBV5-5,TGTGCCAGCAGCCCGGGACTTACCTATGGCTACACCTTC,CASSPGLTYGYTF
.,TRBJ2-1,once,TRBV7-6,TGTGCCAGCAGCTGGGCCCCGAGTAGGGATGAGCAGTTCTTC,CASSWAPSRDEQFF
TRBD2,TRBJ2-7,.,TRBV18,TGTGCCAGCTCACGTGGACTAGCGGGGTCCTACGAGCAGTACTTC,CASSRGLAGSYEQYF
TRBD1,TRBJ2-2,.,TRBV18,TGTGCCAGCTCACCAAGAACCGGGACAGGGGGAACCGGGGAGCTGTTTTTT,CASSPRTGTGGTGELFF
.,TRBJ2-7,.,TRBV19,TGTGCCAGTAGTATAGTGGCAGGGAGATACTACGAGCAGTACTTC,CASSIVAGRYYEQYF
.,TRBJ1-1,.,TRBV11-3,TGTGCCAGCAGCTTGGGAATGAGGAAGAACACTGAAGCTTTCTTT,CASSLGMRKNTEAFF
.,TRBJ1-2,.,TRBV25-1,TGTGCCAGCAGTCGGGGAGTTGGAGGCTACACCTTC,CASSRGVGGYTF
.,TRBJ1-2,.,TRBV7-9,TGTGCCAGCAGCTTAGACCGCCTTGGTGGCGATCCCACCTTC,CASSLDRLGGDPTF
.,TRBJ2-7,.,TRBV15,TGTGCCACCAGCAGAGATTTGAGAGGGCAGCAGTACTTC,CATSRDLRGQQYF
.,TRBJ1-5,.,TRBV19,TGTGCCAGTAGTATCCGTTACAGGGCGCGCAATCAGCCCCAGCATTTT,CASSIRYRARNQPQHF
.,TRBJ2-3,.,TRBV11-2,TGTGCCAGCAGCCGGGGGCTAACAAAGGATACGCAGTATTTT,CASSRGLTKDTQYF
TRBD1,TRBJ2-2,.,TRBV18,TGTGCCAGCTCACCCGGACAGGGGCGAAACGGGGAGCTGTTTTTT,CASSPGQGRNGELFF
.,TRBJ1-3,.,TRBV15,TGTGCCACCAGCAGAGATTTTGGGGGACCCATATTCTCTGGAAACACCATATATTTT,CATSRDFGGPIFSGNTIYF
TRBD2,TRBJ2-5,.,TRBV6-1,TGTGCCAGCAGCCCGACTAGCGGGCGAGAGACCCAGTACTTC,CASSPTSGRETQYF
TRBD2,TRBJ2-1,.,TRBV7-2,TGTGCCAGCAACCGTTTAGCGGGGTACAATGAGCAGTTCTTC,CASNRLAGYNEQFF
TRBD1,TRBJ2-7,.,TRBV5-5,TGTGCCAGCAGCTTGGAGACAGGGGGCTACGAGCAGTACTTC,CASSLETGGYEQYF
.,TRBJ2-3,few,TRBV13,TGTGCCAGCAGCTTAGAATCCCGGACAGATACGCAGTATTTT,CASSLESRTDTQYF
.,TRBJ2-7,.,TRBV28,TGTGCCAGTAACAGGAAAACCTACGAGCAGTACTTC,CASNRKTYEQYF
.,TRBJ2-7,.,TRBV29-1,TGCAGCGTTGCCCGGGACGAGGTCGACGAGCAGTACTTC,CSVARDEVDEQYF
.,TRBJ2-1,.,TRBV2,TGTGCCAGCAGCTTCGGACTAAACAACTACAATGAGCAGTTCTTC,CASSFGLNNYNEQFF
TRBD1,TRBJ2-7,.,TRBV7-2,TGTGCCAGCAGCAACGGAGGACAGGCAGGCGAGCAGTACTTC,CASSNGGQAGEQYF
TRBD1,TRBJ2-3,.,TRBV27,TGTGCCAGCAGTTCTCTGACAGGGGCGATCGCAGATACGCAGTATTTT,CASSSLTGAIADTQYF
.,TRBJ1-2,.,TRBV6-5,TGTGCCAGCAGCCTACAGGGAGTGTTCAGCGATGGCTACACCTTC,CASSLQGVFSDGYTF
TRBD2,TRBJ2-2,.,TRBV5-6,TGTGCCAGCAGCCCGCGGGAGCGAGTCGGGGAGCTGTTTTTT,CASSPRERVGELFF
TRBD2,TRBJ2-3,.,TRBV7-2,TGTGCCAGCAGACTAGCGGCAACAGATACGCAGTATTTT,CASRLAATDTQYF
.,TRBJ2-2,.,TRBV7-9,TGTGCCAGCAACTTCCCCCTTACTAGAACCGGGGAGCTGTTTTTT,CASNFPLTRTGELFF
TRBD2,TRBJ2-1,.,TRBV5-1,TGCGCCAGCAGTTACTCTACTAGCGACTCCTACAATGAGCAGTTCTTC,CASSYSTSDSYNEQFF
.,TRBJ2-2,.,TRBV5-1,TGCGCCAGCAGCCTGACATCCCTGAACACCGGGGAGCTGTTTTTT,CASSLTSLNTGELFF
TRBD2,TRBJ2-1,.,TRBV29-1,TGCAGCGTTGAACGGCGGGAGGTCTACAATGAGCAGTTCTTC,CSVERREVYNEQFF
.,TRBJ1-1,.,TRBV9,TGTGCCAGCAGCGCCGGTGACTTAAACACTGAAGCTTTCTTT,CASSAGDLNTEAFF
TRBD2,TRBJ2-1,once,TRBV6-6,TGTGCCAGCAGGTCCGGGGCTAGCGGGAATGAGCAGTTCTTC,CASRSGASGNEQFF
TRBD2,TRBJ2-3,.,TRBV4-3,TGCGCCAGCAGCCAAGATAGACTAGCGGGAGTATTGGGCACAGATACGCAGTATTTT,CASSQDRLAGVLGTDTQYF
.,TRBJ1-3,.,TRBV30,TGTGCCTGGAGTAACTACGTGGATGGAAACACCATATATTTT,CAWSNYVDGNTIYF
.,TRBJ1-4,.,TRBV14,TGTGCCAGCAGTCTGACTGGGACAAGGAATGAAAAACTGTTTTTT,CASSLTGTRNEKLFF
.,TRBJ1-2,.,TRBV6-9,TGTGCCAGCGGGCAGGGTAGTGGTTGGTATGGCTACACCTTC,CASGQGSGWYGYTF